This TCR beta chain was recovered during a study of T cell responses to AZD1222 COVID-19 vaccine (dated by TCRdb to the early 2020s). With regard to the full study: AZD1222 recipients given second doses at about 4 weeks or at about 12 weeks were pooled, since spike-specific TCR depth and breadth were not found to differ between the two schedules. TCR sequencing covered fewer than 250 trial participants: some 210 given two doses of AZD1222 and 26 given two doses of MenACWY control vaccine. Trial participants were enrolled by age into 18-55, 56-69 and 70-plus year subgroups, with roughly 150, 30 and 60 TCR-sequenced participants respectively. Here is what the overall study found, with its caveats: Reportedly, close to half of the unique spike-specific TCRs recognized epitopes lying outside the regions that are mutated in the B.1.351 and B.1.1.7 variants. Because no day 14 peak-response samples were available, repertoires were characterized only after the peak T cell response. Participants were mostly white British and included more females than males, and it was suggested by the authors that clonal diversity may have been underestimated. The 56-69-year group was small, and its depth increase did not reach significance, likely because of low power. CD4 TCRs associated with the vaccine covered the entire spike protein, and the dominant responses were in regions 160-218 and 743-854. Spike-specific TCR breadth and depth rose significantly after two AZD1222 doses compared with day 0 and with MenACWY recipients. Only six or seven AZD1222 recipients were SARS-CoV-2 seropositive at baseline, limiting conclusions about previously exposed vaccinees.

Concerning this clone: This receptor's antigen is unknown. No qualities accompany the bases; no much larger clone lies one base away.

The CDR3 regions of human TCRbeta chains were analyzed by immunosequencing. From the authors' description of their analysis: Repertoire TCRs were matched against a reference library of SARS-CoV-2-specific TCRs generated with the MIRA antigen-specificity platform. Breadth was defined as the fraction of unique TCRs that were SARS-CoV-2-associated. Depth was defined as the fraction of total T cells that were SARS-CoV-2-associated. Using the MIRA data, each spike-specific TCR was assigned both to the spike region to which the TCR was reactive and to a CD4 or CD8 class. Log10-transformed breadth and depth values were compared by one-way ANOVA with Sidak's multiple comparisons tests. This is the immuneACCESS table as TCRdb keeps it, with only in-frame sequences that have V and J called. A part of the clones is gone; compared with another copy, unresolved V genes explain less than half, and the rest is unexplained. V and J calls and clone size are copied from that table; D and trimming were computed from the DNA. For this sample the table gives tens of thousands of clones, of which roughly four fifths were detected only once. The ten top clones hold 5% to 6% of the sample.

CDR1 and CDR2 are read off the germline V gene as SGHTA and FQGNSA. V is clipped by 6 bases and J by 5 bases, and the sequence between their germline boundaries is 18 bases long. From its cysteine to its phenylalanine, the CDR3 spans 15 amino acids. The entry retains the CDR3 DNA only, 45 bases that are in frame from base 1. What this sample's time point label stands for: baseline before first vaccination. Vaccinee samples were obtained from the UK trials COV001 and COV002, which included a single-blind randomized controlled phase 2/3 trial of AZD1222 (ChAdOx1 nCoV-19) in healthy adults. Trial participant PBMC samples were collected at day 0 and day 28 after the second dose for TCRbeta chain sequencing.

The clonotype was recovered from an adult in good health. Here the chain combines TRBV7-2 and TRBJ2-3; TRBD1 is perhaps the D gene, given 5 matching bases. This material consisted of peripheral blood, taken on day 0 of AZD1222 vaccination. The CDR3 loop reads CASSRKWGPRDTQYF. The sequenced DNA is TGTGCCAGCAGTCGGAAGTGGGGCCCGCGAGATACGCAGTATTTT.